Sequencing of this T cell receptor (beta chain) was carried out in a study of blood T cell repertoires in COVID-19. Sequencing was performed with immunoSEQ multiplex PCR; in TCRdb, only in-frame clones are kept and a portion is missing. The sample shows approximately 44,000 clones, 83% of them seen only once. V was cut by 1 base and J by 1 base, with 10 bases left in between. Per germline, CDR1 GTSNPN and CDR2 SVGIG (reference sequence). The CDR3 totals 14 residues. The sequence derives from a human donor in a cohort sampled during active COVID-19. The chain carries TRBV30 and TRBJ1-2, with a weak D call TRBD1 (5 bases). What was sequenced was peripheral blood. In nucleotides, the CDR3 is TGTGCCTGGAGTGAGGCAGGGCTTAACTATGGCTACACCTTC. The encoded protein is CAWSEAGLNYGYTF.